This TCR beta chain was identified during a study of STAT3 mutations in large granular lymphocyte leukemia. Study conclusions and caveats: Treatment regimens differed across patients between samplings. All newly emerging clones after therapy were STAT3 wild type. At least one immunodominant TCR beta clonotype appeared in every T-cell large granular lymphocyte leukemia patient. Clonal expansion was inferred from samples taken at other timepoints.

V was pared by 0 bases and J by 6 bases, with 4 bases of the junction left unmatched. Germline V gene data show CDR1 as SGHTS and CDR2 as YDEGEE. The CDR3 loop spans 15 amino acids. The repertoire was sequenced with immunoSEQ multiplex PCR; TCRdb's copy has only in-frame clones and lacks some. The data contain 40,000 to 50,000 clones, about 81% of them singletons. Comment on this clone: What it binds is not known.

The receptor's source is a human donor with T large granular lymphocyte leukemia. Some clones in this sample may be carry-over from other donors' samples. Material for sequencing was PBMCs. V is TRBV5-8 and J is TRBJ2-1; 9 bases map to TRBD2. CDR3 sequence: CASSLGAGGLNEQFF. The DNA of the CDR3 is TGTGCCAGCAGCTTGGGAGCGGGGGGCCTCAATGAGCAGTTCTTC. Variable domain in full (rest from reference TRBV5-8 and TRBJ2-1): EAGVTQSPTHLIKTRGQQATLRCSPISGHTSVYWYQQALGLGLQFLLWYDEGEERNRGNFPPRFSGRQFPNYSSELNVNALELEDSALYLCASSLGAGGLNEQFFGPGTRLTVL.